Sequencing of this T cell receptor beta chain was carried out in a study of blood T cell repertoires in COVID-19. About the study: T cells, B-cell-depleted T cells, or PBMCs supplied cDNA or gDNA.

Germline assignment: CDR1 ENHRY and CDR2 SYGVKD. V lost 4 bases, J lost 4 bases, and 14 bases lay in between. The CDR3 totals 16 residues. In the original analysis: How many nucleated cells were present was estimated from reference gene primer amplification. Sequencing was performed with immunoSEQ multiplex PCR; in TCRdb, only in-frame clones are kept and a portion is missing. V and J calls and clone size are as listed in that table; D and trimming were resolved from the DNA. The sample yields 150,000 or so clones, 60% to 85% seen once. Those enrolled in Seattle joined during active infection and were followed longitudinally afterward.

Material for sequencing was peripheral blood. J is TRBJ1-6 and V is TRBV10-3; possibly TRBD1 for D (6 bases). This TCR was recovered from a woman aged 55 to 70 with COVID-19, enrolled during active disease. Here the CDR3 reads CAISVRGSVYNSPLHF. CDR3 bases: TGTGCCATCAGTGTCAGGGGTTCAGTGTATAATTCACCCCTCCACTTT.